The following is a TCR beta chain sequence with its context. This receptor's antigen is unknown. Per-base quality was not reported, and no clone a single base away is much larger than it. The library was built by means of the immunoSEQ multiplex PCR assay. TCRdb carries this immuneACCESS record with in-frame sequences only. Its versions omit some clonotypes, under half of them owing to an unresolved V gene in the studies checked, with the rest unexplained. The sample data list under 85,000 clones, and approximately 91% of these were observed just once. Around 4.4% of the sample is in the top ten clones. These data belong to a study of chemoradiotherapy in HPV16-positive cancers (dated by TCRdb to 2021 to 2024). With regard to the full study: Functional T-cell assays on cells from a couple of HPV16-positive patients defined candidate HPV-specific T-cell clones and common TCR motifs. Next, the candidate HPV-specific TCRs and motifs were followed in TCR repertoires from around 87 patients with HPV-related cancers. The study asked whether T-cell immunity to the HPV oncoproteins E6 and E7 changes during chemoradiotherapy and whether this immunity affects survival.

Repertoires were sampled multiple times during chemoradiotherapy, which allowed clonal expansion in the tumor microenvironment to be followed. Study-wide findings and limitations: Expansion of candidate HPV-specific clones and E7-related TCR motifs was observed in the tumor microenvironment during treatment, whereas no such expansion was observed for non-HPV-specific T cells. Among HPV16-positive patients, expansion of HPV-responsive T cells during chemoradiotherapy was associated with better recurrence-free survival. Only a couple of HPV16-positive patients were used to derive the functional definition of HPV-specific T cells, and the survival association was reported for HPV16-positive patients.

Sequences SGHDN (CDR1) and FVKESK (CDR2) are obtained from the germline V gene. Measured from the cysteine to the phenylalanine, the CDR3 is 14 residues long. The DNA shown is the 42-base CDR3, in frame from base 1. Trimming removed 1 base from V and 15 bases from J, leaving 16 bases between the germline ends. The rearranged chain carries TRBV14 and TRBJ1-6; tentative D gene TRBD1, with 5 bases matching. This material consisted of blood, taken from a patient who underwent chemoradiotherapy. The receptor's source is a human donor with HPV-associated anogenital cancer. Read as DNA, the sequence is TGTGCCAGCAGCCAAGTGGGAGGGGCCGAAGACCTCCACTTT. This sequence encodes CASSQVGGAEDLHF.